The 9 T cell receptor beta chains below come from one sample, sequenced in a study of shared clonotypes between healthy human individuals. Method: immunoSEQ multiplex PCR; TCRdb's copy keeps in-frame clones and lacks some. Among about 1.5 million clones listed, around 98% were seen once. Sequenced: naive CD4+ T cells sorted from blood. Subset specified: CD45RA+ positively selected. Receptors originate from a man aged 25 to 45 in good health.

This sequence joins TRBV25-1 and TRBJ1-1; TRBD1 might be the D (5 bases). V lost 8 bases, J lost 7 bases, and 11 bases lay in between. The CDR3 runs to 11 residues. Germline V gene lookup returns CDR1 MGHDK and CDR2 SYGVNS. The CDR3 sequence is CASHGGVEAFF. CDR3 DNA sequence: TGTGCCAGCCATGGGGGGGTTGAAGCTTTCTTT.

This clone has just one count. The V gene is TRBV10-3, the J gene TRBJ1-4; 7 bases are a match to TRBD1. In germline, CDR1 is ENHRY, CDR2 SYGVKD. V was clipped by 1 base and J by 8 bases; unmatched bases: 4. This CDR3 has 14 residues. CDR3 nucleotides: TGTGCCATCAGTGAGTTGACAGGGTTGGAAAAACTGTTTTTT. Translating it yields CAISELTGLEKLFF.

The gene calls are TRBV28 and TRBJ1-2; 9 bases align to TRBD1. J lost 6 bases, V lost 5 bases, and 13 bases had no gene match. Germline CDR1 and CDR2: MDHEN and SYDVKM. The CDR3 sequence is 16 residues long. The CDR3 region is CASSLLAGQGLNGYTF. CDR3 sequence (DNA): TGTGCCAGCAGTCTACTCGCCGGACAGGGGTTGAATGGCTACACCTTC.

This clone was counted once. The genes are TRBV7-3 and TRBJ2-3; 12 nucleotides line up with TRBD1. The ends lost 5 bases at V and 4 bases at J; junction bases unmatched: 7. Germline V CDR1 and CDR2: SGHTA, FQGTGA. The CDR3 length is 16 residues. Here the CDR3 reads CASSMGQGAFADTQYF. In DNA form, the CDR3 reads TGTGCCAGCAGCATGGGACAGGGGGCTTTTGCAGATACGCAGTATTTT.

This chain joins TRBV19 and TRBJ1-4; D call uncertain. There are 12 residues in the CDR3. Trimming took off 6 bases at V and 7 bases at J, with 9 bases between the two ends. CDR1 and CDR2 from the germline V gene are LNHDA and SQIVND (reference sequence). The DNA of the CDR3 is TGTGCCAGTAGCCGGAGTGGTGAAAAACTGTTTTTT. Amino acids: CASSRSGEKLFF.

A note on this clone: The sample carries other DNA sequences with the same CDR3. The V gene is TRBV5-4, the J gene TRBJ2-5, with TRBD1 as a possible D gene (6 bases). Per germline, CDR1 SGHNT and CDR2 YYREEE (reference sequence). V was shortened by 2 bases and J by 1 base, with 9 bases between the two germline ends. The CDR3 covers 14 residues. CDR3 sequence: CASSLQGSQETQYF. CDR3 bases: TGTGCCAGCAGCTTACAGGGATCCCAAGAGACCCAGTACTTC.

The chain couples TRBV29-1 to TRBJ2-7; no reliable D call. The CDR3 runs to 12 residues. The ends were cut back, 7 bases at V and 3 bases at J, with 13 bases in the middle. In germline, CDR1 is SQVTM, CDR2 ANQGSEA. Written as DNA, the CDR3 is TGCAGCGGGCAGGACCTGAGCTACGAGCAGTACTTC. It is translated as CSGQDLSYEQYF.

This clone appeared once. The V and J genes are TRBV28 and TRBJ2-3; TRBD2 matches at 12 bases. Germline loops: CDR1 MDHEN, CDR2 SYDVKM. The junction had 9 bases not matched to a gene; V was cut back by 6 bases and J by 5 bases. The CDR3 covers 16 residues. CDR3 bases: TGTGCCAGCAGCCTCGGACTAGCGGGACTGCGAGATACGCAGTATTTT. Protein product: CASSLGLAGLRDTQYF.

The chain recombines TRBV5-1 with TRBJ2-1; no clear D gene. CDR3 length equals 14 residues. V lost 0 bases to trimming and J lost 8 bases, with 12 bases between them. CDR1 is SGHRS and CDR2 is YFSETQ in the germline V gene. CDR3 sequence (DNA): TGCGCCAGCAGCTTGGCTATCCACTTGGATGAGCAGTTCTTC. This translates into CASSLAIHLDEQFF. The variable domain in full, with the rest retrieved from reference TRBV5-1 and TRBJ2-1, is KAGVTQTPRYLIKTRGQQVTLSCSPISGHRSVSWYQQTPGQGLQFLFEYFSETQRNKGNFPGRFSGRQFSNSRSEMNVSTLELGDSALYLCASSLAIHLDEQFFGPGTRLTVL.